The 19 T cell receptor beta chains listed next were all sequenced from one sample in a study of radiation and T cells in renal cell carcinoma. TCRdb's table, derived via immunoSEQ multiplex PCR, lists solely in-frame clones and lacks some. The data contain 150,000 or so clones, 88% of them singletons. As to time point: baseline pretreatment blood. Treatment reported: 15 Gy SBRT to primary tumor, nephrectomy 4 weeks later. The sample was blood, taken from a patient whose treatment included radiotherapy and nephrectomy. These receptors all stem from a woman between 65 and 79 years old with renal cell carcinoma.

The V and J genes are TRBV18 and TRBJ2-1; D is ambiguous. Germline V gene sequence: CDR1 KGHSH, CDR2 LQKENI. V lost 2 bases and J 7 bases, leaving 6 bases between the germline ends. This CDR3 region has 12 residues. The CDR3 sequence is CASSPVLNEQFF. In DNA form, the CDR3 reads TGTGCCAGCTCACCAGTTTTAAATGAGCAGTTCTTC.

This sequence joins TRBV7-2 and TRBJ1-3; D possibly corresponds to TRBD1 (6 bases). CDR3 length: 15 residues. CDR1 is SGHTA, CDR2 FQGNSA, per germline. V was shortened by 5 bases and J by 1 base, with 12 bases between the two germline ends. CDR3 nucleotides: TGTGCCAGCAGCCTAGAGGGGGGTTCTGGAAACACCATATATTTT. It codes for CASSLEGGSGNTIYF.

V and J are TRBV6-1 and TRBJ1-2; 7 nucleotides line up with TRBD1. The CDR3 is 15 amino acids. Germline V gives CDR1 MNHNS, CDR2 SASEGT. V gave up 1 base and J gave up 7 bases; unmatched junction bases: 9. The CDR3 DNA follows: TGTGCCAGCAGTGAAGGGCCAGGGGGGATAGGTGGCTACACCTTC. Amino acid sequence: CASSEGPGGIGGYTF.

The chain combines TRBV5-8 with TRBJ1-2; 7 bases match TRBD1. V lost 7 bases and J lost 8; bases outside the gene matches: 11. The CDR3 has 13 residues. CDR1 SGHTS and CDR2 YDEGEE come from the germline V gene. CDR3 residues: CASSPRGGWGYTF. The CDR3 nucleotides read TGTGCCAGCTCCCCTCGAGGGGGCTGGGGCTACACCTTC. Looking up the rest from reference TRBV5-8 and TRBJ1-2 gives the full variable domain: EAGVTQSPTHLIKTRGQQATLRCSPISGHTSVYWYQQALGLGLQFLLWYDEGEERNRGNFPPRFSGRQFPNYSSELNVNALELEDSALYLCASSPRGGWGYTFGSGTRLTVV.

The CDR3 sequence: CASSLFPESTDTQYF. CDR3 DNA sequence: TGTGCCAGCAGCTTGTTCCCAGAAAGCACAGATACGCAGTATTTT. This chain joins TRBV5-6 and TRBJ2-3; unclear D gene. Trimming took off 1 base at V and 0 bases at J, with 9 bases between the two ends. This CDR3 comprises 15 residues. Germline values: CDR1 SGHDT, CDR2 YYEEEE.

This chain connects TRBV6-5 to TRBJ1-2; 7 nucleotides align to TRBD1. Trimming took 5 bases from V and 0 from J; bases not matched to a gene: 6. Germline V CDR1 and CDR2: MNHEY, SVGAGI. The CDR3 covers 15 residues. CDR3 sequence: CASSTPGGPNYGYTF. The CDR3 DNA sequence: TGTGCCAGCAGTACCCCAGGGGGGCCTAACTATGGCTACACCTTC.

The chain uses TRBV5-4 and TRBJ2-4; D uncertain. V was pared by 5 bases and J by 7 bases, with 19 bases between. Germline CDR1 is SGHNT and CDR2 is YYREEE (reference sequence). CDR3 size: 15 residues. In DNA form, the CDR3 reads TGTGCCAGCAGTCGTGAAACTGCTGTGGGGAACATTCAGTACTTC. Its translation: CASSRETAVGNIQYF.

The V call is TRBV7-9, the J call TRBJ2-7, with D possibly TRBD2 on 5 matching bases. The length of the CDR3 is 15 residues. The V end was cut by 5 bases, the J end by 1 base, with 15 bases between. CDR1 SEHNR and CDR2 FQNEAQ come from the germline V gene (reference sequence). The CDR3: CASSQREGISYEQYF. The DNA for the CDR3 is TGTGCCAGCAGCCAACGGGAAGGCATTTCCTACGAGCAGTACTTC.

The chain couples TRBV7-2 to TRBJ1-3, with D hard to call. Germline loops: CDR1 SGHTA, CDR2 FQGNSA. Trimming cost V 1 base and J 3 bases, with 10 bases left between them. The CDR3 is 15 amino acids. This chain's CDR3 is CASSLGGGHGNTIYF. In DNA, the CDR3 is TGTGCCAGCAGCTTAGGGGGAGGGCATGGAAACACCATATATTTT. Full variable domain (remainder filled in from reference TRBV7-2 and TRBJ1-3): GAGVSQSPSNKVTEKGKDVELRCDPISGHTALYWYRQSLGQGLEFLIYFQGNSAPDKSGLPSDRFSAERTGGSVSTLTIQRTQQEDSAVYLCASSLGGGHGNTIYFGEGSWLTVV.

The genes are TRBV14 and TRBJ1-1; TRBD1 might be the D (5 bases). V was pared by 1 base and J by 5 bases, with 11 bases between. The CDR3 sequence is 14 residues long. Germline CDR1 and CDR2: SGHDN and FVKESK. CDR3 protein: CASSQVSGGTEAFF. CDR3 sequence (DNA): TGTGCCAGCAGCCAAGTTTCTGGGGGGACTGAAGCTTTCTTT.

The rearrangement links TRBV25-1 to TRBJ1-1; 9 bases fit TRBD1. The CDR3 is 15 amino acids. Looked up from germline, CDR1 is MGHDK and CDR2 is SYGVNS. Germline trimming cut 4 bases from V and 5 bases from J; bases unmatched to any gene: 8. CDR3 in DNA: TGTGCCAGCAGTGGACGGGGACAGGGAGAGACTGAAGCTTTCTTT. Its protein is CASSGRGQGETEAFF.

This clone was counted a few times. V gene TRBV2 combines with J gene TRBJ1-2; 11 bases map to TRBD1. Trimming removed 8 bases from V and 7 bases from J; junction bases left unmatched: 6. The CDR3 is 13 residues long. Germline lookup yields CDR1 SNHLY and CDR2 FYNNEI. The CDR3 loop is CASSGQGAFGYTF. The CDR3 bases are TGTGCCAGCTCTGGACAGGGGGCGTTTGGCTACACCTTC.

V is TRBV9 and J is TRBJ1-4, with D perhaps matching TRBD1 (5 bases). Germline CDR1 and CDR2: SGDLS and YYNGEE. V was cut by 0 bases and J by 8 bases, with 17 bases left in between. The CDR3 is 16 amino acids. CDR3 residues: CASSVGVVGVEEKLFF. CDR3 DNA sequence: TGTGCCAGCAGCGTAGGGGTAGTGGGGGTAGAAGAAAAACTGTTTTTT.

The gene calls are TRBV5-1 and TRBJ2-1; D unresolved. This CDR3 has 12 residues. Germline CDR1 and CDR2: SGHRS and YFSETQ. The V gene lost 2 bases and the J gene lost 9 bases, with 9 bases spanning the gap. CDR3: CASSFSTGEQFF. The CDR3 bases are TGCGCCAGCAGCTTCTCAACGGGTGAGCAGTTCTTC.

The J gene is TRBJ1-5, the V gene TRBV7-8; no clear D gene. Germline V lookup: CDR1 SGHVS, CDR2 FQNEAQ. Deletions cut 1 base from V and 6 bases from J, with 10 bases between. The CDR3 covers 14 residues. The CDR3 reads CASSLEGGSQPQHF. DNA for the CDR3: TGTGCCAGCAGCTTAGAAGGAGGCAGTCAGCCCCAGCATTTT. Complete variable domain (other parts from reference TRBV7-8 and TRBJ1-5): GAGVSQSPRYKVAKRGQDVALRCDPISGHVSLFWYQQALGQGPEFLTYFQNEAQLDKSGLPSDRFFAERPEGSVSTLKIQRTQQEDSAVYLCASSLEGGSQPQHFGDGTRLSIL.

This sequence joins TRBV6-4 and TRBJ2-5, with 8 bases aligning to TRBD1. Germline loops: CDR1 MRHNA, CDR2 SNTAGT. Unmatched junction bases numbered 5, after V lost 3 bases and J lost 2 bases. The CDR3 contains 15 residues. The CDR3 loop reads CASSELWDRQETQYF. The CDR3 DNA is TGTGCCAGCAGTGAATTATGGGACAGGCAAGAGACCCAGTACTTC.

The rearrangement uses TRBV9 and TRBJ1-5; the D gene is possibly TRBD1 (5 bases). CDR3 length equals 15 residues. V lost 0 bases to trimming and J lost 2 bases, with 9 bases between them. The V gene's germline CDR1 is SGDLS and CDR2 YYNGEE. For the CDR3, the DNA is TGTGCCAGCAGCGTAGAAGGGGAGGGCAATCAGCCCCAGCATTTT. Protein product: CASSVEGEGNQPQHF.

The chain links TRBV2 to TRBJ1-1; 8 bases align to TRBD1. V shed 7 bases, J shed 1 base, and the junction held 2 bases outside the gene matches. The CDR3 runs to 13 residues. Germline V gene data show CDR1 as SNHLY and CDR2 as FYNNEI. In DNA, the CDR3 is TGTGCCAGCAAAACAGGGGGGAACACTGAAGCTTTCTTT. Amino acid sequence: CASKTGGNTEAFF.

Remarks on this clone: The same CDR3 can be traced to other DNA sequences in this sample. This chain links TRBV19 with TRBJ2-7, with 9 bases lining up with TRBD1. V was pared by 6 bases and J by 2 bases, with 2 bases of the junction left unmatched. The CDR3 is 13 residues long. Germline CDR1 reads LNHDA; CDR2 reads SQIVND (reference sequence). CDR3: CASRGTGTYEQYF. The CDR3 nucleotides read TGTGCCAGTAGGGGGACAGGGACCTACGAGCAGTACTTC.